Listed here are 13 T cell receptor beta chains from one sample, sequenced in a study of blood T cell repertoires in COVID-19. Libraries were prepared by immunoSEQ multiplex PCR; TCRdb keeps only in-frame clonotypes and omits some of them. The sample includes 30,000 to 45,000 clones, approximately 78% of them seen just once. The sequencing input was peripheral blood. The receptors were sampled from a man in his 60s with acute or convalescent COVID-19.

J is TRBJ1-1 and V is TRBV10-3; D is unresolved. The V end was cut by 2 bases, the J end by 1 base, with 5 bases between. CDR3 size: 13 residues. The germline CDR1 and CDR2 sequences are ENHRY and SYGVKD. The CDR3 nucleotides are TGTGCCATCAGTGAGACGCGGAACACTGAAGCTTTCTTT. Translation gives CAISETRNTEAFF.

This rearrangement joins TRBV6-2 or TRBV6-3 to TRBJ2-1; unclear D gene. The CDR3 is 13 amino acids. Trimming shortened V by 0 bases and J by 6 bases, and 6 bases separated the two germline ends. Germline CDR1 reads MNHEY; CDR2 reads SVGEGT. CDR3 sequence reads: CASSYSASNEQFF. CDR3 in DNA: TGTGCCAGCAGTTACTCGGCCAGCAATGAGCAGTTCTTC.

This clone has only a few counts. The CDR3 protein is CASSLGTGDTDTQYF. In nucleotides, the CDR3 is TGTGCCAGCAGCCTCGGGACAGGGGACACAGATACGCAGTATTTT. This sequence joins TRBV11-3 and TRBJ2-3; 10 nucleotides align to TRBD1. The CDR3 has 15 residues. With V trimmed by 5 bases and J by 2 bases, 4 bases remained unmatched. Germline assignment: CDR1 SGHNT and CDR2 YENEEA. Filled out from reference TRBV11-3 and TRBJ2-3, the complete variable domain reads EAGVVQSPRYKIIEKKQPVAFWCNPISGHNTLYWYLQNLGQGPELLIRYENEEAVDDSQLPKDRFSAERLKGVDSTLKIQPAELGDSAVYLCASSLGTGDTDTQYFGPGTRLTVL.

The chain is built from TRBV15 and TRBJ1-1; 7 bases map to TRBD1. V lost 3 bases to trimming and J lost 6 bases; unmatched junction nucleotides: 4. CDR1 is LNHNV and CDR2 is YYDKDF in the germline V gene (reference sequence). CDR3 length: 13 amino acids. Written as DNA, the CDR3 is TGTGCCACCAGCAGCCCAGGGACAGCTGAAGCTTTCTTT. It yields the protein CATSSPGTAEAFF.

The rearrangement uses TRBV25-1 and TRBJ1-1; 10 bases map to TRBD1. This CDR3 spans 18 amino acids. Germline CDR1 reads MGHDK; CDR2 reads SYGVNS. The V gene end was trimmed by 1 base and the J gene end by 1 base; junction bases not matched to a gene: 9. CDR3 in amino acids: CASSEWDRGAPGNTEAFF. The DNA for the CDR3 is TGTGCCAGCAGTGAATGGGACAGGGGTGCCCCGGGGAACACTGAAGCTTTCTTT.

This clone was observed a single time. The V gene is TRBV5-1, the J gene TRBJ2-7; tentative D call: TRBD2 (5 bases). Germline V CDR1 and CDR2: SGHRS, YFSETQ. This CDR3 spans 13 amino acids. Trimming took 6 bases from V and 4 from J, leaving 14 bases between them. CDR3 DNA sequence: TGCGCCAGCACCGTGGGGAGCTCATACGAGCAGTACTTC. Protein: CASTVGSSYEQYF. Drawing the rest from reference TRBV5-1 and TRBJ2-7, the complete variable domain is KAGVTQTPRYLIKTRGQQVTLSCSPISGHRSVSWYQQTPGQGLQFLFEYFSETQRNKGNFPGRFSGRQFSNSRSEMNVSTLELGDSALYLCASTVGSSYEQYFGPGTRLTVT.

The V call is TRBV9, the J call TRBJ2-1; no clear D gene. CDR1 and CDR2 from the germline V gene are SGDLS and YYNGEE. V was trimmed by 0 bases and J by 2 bases, leaving 9 bases between them. This CDR3 has 15 residues. The CDR3 region has the DNA TGTGCCAGCAGCGTAGGAGTAGTCACCTACAATGAGCAGTTCTTC. Translation gives CASSVGVVTYNEQFF.

The rearrangement links TRBV5-4 to TRBJ2-3; maybe TRBD2 (5 bases). This CDR3 spans 15 amino acids. Germline assignment: CDR1 SGHNT and CDR2 YYREEE (reference sequence). V lost 2 bases and J lost 4, with 14 bases in between. The CDR3 bases are TGTGCCAGCAGCTTTTACGGGGATGAAGCAGATACGCAGTATTTT. Protein: CASSFYGDEADTQYF.

V gene TRBV19 combines with J gene TRBJ2-5; possibly TRBD1 for D (5 bases). CDR1 and CDR2 (germline): LNHDA, SQIVND (reference sequence). CDR3 length: 13 residues. Deletions cut 5 bases from V and 5 bases from J, with 12 bases between. The CDR3, as DNA: TGTGCCAGTAGTCACGGACACACGGAGACCCAGTACTTC. Translating it yields CASSHGHTETQYF. The complete variable domain, with remaining parts taken from reference TRBV19 and TRBJ2-5, reads DGGITQSPKYLFRKEGQNVTLSCEQNLNHDAMYWYRQDPGQGLRLIYYSQIVNDFQKGDIAEGYSVSREKKESFPLTVTSAQKNPTAFYLCASSHGHTETQYFGPGTRLLVL.

V and J are TRBV19 and TRBJ1-4; a weak D match, TRBD1 (5 bases). V lost 4 bases and J 5 bases, leaving 11 bases between the germline ends. The length of the CDR3 is 14 residues. Germline assignment: CDR1 LNHDA and CDR2 SQIVND (reference sequence). Here the CDR3 reads CASSTGLLNEKLFF. CDR3 sequence (DNA): TGTGCCAGTAGTACGGGACTCCTAAATGAAAAACTGTTTTTT.

The gene calls are TRBV10-2 and TRBJ1-6; 7 bases are shared with TRBD1. Germline V CDR1 and CDR2: WSHSY, SAAADI. The CDR3 is 13 amino acids. J was trimmed by 8 bases and V by 10 bases; bases with no gene match: 8. CDR3 loop: CATSDRFYSPLHF. CDR3 bases: TGCGCCACCTCGGACAGGTTCTATTCACCCCTCCACTTT.

As DNA, the CDR3 is TGTGCCAGCAGCTTAGTCGGGGCTAATGAAAAACTGTTTTTT. Translated, it gives CASSLVGANEKLFF. The V call is TRBV7-2, the J call TRBJ1-4; no firm D call. The ends were cut back, 1 base at V and 3 bases at J, with 6 bases in the middle. Germline V gene data show CDR1 as SGHTA and CDR2 as FQGNSA. The CDR3 runs to 14 residues.

The sample holds one count of this clone. The chain links TRBV5-1 to TRBJ1-1, with a weak D call TRBD1 (5 bases). Trimming took 0 bases from V and 2 from J, leaving 8 bases between them. Germline CDR1 SGHRS, CDR2 YFSETQ. The CDR3 contains 14 residues. CDR3 protein: CASSLGDYNTEAFF. In nucleotides, the CDR3 is TGCGCCAGCAGCTTGGGGGACTATAACACTGAAGCTTTCTTT.